This T cell receptor beta chain is drawn from a study of blood T cell repertoires in COVID-19. Study overall: Material from acute and convalescent COVID-19 was sourced from the United States, Italy and Spain. PBMCs, B-cell-depleted T cells, or T cells provided the cDNA or gDNA that made up the material.

Study processing details: Reference gene primers were amplified, and this amplification served to estimate nucleated cell counts. Produced via immunoSEQ multiplex PCR; TCRdb's table is partial and in-frame only. That table furnishes V, J and clone size, whereas the DNA furnished D and trimming. The data show roughly 250,000 clones, with about 80% seen just once and 4.5% to 5% held by the top ten. Germline V gives CDR1 ENHRY, CDR2 SYGVKD. The CDR3 contains 15 residues. V dropped 0 bases and J dropped 0 bases, with 8 bases sitting between them. The chain joins TRBV10-3 to TRBJ1-2; D ambiguous. This TCR was sampled from an elderly woman with active or convalescent COVID-19. The sequencing input was peripheral blood. Here the CDR3 reads CAISESRQANYGYTF. The DNA for the CDR3 is TGTGCCATCAGTGAGTCGAGACAAGCTAACTATGGCTACACCTTC.